This T cell receptor beta chain was recovered during a study of cytomegalovirus exposure and HLA in healthy donors. The PCR made use of 60 Vbeta and 13 Jbeta primers. Sequencing used immunoSEQ multiplex PCR; TCRdb keeps in-frame clones, though not all of them. The sample has under 200,000 clones, about three quarters seen once. Material for sequencing was PBMCs. This clonotype originated in a man aged 18 to 29 in good health and CMV-seronegative.

CDR3 DNA: TGTGCCAGCAGCCAAGAAAGCAGGGGAGTTTTTTGGGGCACTGAAGCTTTCTTT. This sequence encodes CASSQESRGVFWGTEAFF. The gene calls are TRBV14 and TRBJ1-1; tentative D call: TRBD1 (6 bases). The CDR3 length is 18 residues. Germline assignment: CDR1 SGHDN and CDR2 FVKESK. Trimming left V 0 bases short and J 4 bases short, with 21 bases between.